This TCR beta chain was recovered during a study of blood T cell repertoires in COVID-19. The wider study: Nucleic acid was either cDNA or gDNA, and it came from T cells, B-cell-depleted T cells, or PBMCs.

Authors' methods: Reference gene primer amplification gave estimated nucleated cell counts. Sequenced by immunoSEQ multiplex PCR; TCRdb stores in-frame clones only, minus some. The V and J calls and the clone size are those of that table, but D and trimming were determined from the DNA. The table has 61,000 or so clones, around four fifths seen once. Looked up from germline, CDR1 is LGHDT and CDR2 is YNNKEL (reference sequence). CDR3 length: 20 residues. The ends were cut back, 4 bases at V and 1 base at J, with 28 bases in the middle. This TCR was recovered from a woman aged 80 or older with acute or convalescent COVID-19. The sequencing input was peripheral blood. The chain combines TRBV3-1 (or the pseudogene TRBV3-2) with TRBJ1-1; D may be TRBD1 (5 bases). The CDR3 DNA reads as TGTGCCAGCAGCCTACCGACAGTCTCTATGAACCGAGGAAGGAACACTGAAGCTTTCTTT. This encodes CASSLPTVSMNRGRNTEAFF.